This is a list of T cell receptor beta chains from one sample in a study of T cell repertoires in cytomegalovirus infection. No antigen has been assigned to these receptors. TCRdb processed the reads anew with MiXCR; each CDR3 protein has one entry. Of about 160,000 distinct CDR3 sequences in the sample, roughly 20% were seen once. The sample here was CD8+ T cells from cultured PBMCs, taken from culture after CMV antigen stimulation. Receptors originate from a human donor in good health (CMV status not recorded). Some clones in this sample may be carry-over from other donors' samples. CDR3s include the opening cysteine and the closing phenylalanine or tryptophan. The D gene is left open where the match is weak. Expanded clones get a size class; other rows say once, few or many, or leave the size out.

v_gene	j_gene	abundance	d_gene	CDR3nt	CDR3aa
TRBV20-1	TRBJ2-7	many	NA	TGCAGTGCTCCAACGGAGATAGGGGAGCAGTACTTC	CSAPTEIGEQYF
TRBV28	TRBJ1-2	NA	NA	TGTGCCAGCACCCTCACAGGACTTAACTATGGCTACACCTTC	CASTLTGLNYGYTF
TRBV4-3	TRBJ2-7	many	NA	TGCGCCAGCAGCCACGGGGGGACAACCTACGAGCAGTACTTC	CASSHGGTTYEQYF
TRBV27	TRBJ1-5	few	NA	TGTGCCAGCAGGGTAAACGGAGGCAATCAGCCCCAGCATTTT	CASRVNGGNQPQHF
TRBV7-9	TRBJ1-1	NA	NA	TGTGCCAGCCGTAGGCCAGGGGTAGACCCGATGAACACTGAAGCTTTCTTT	CASRRPGVDPMNTEAFF
TRBV29-1	TRBJ2-7	NA	TRBD1	TGCAGCGTTTTATATTGGGACAGGGGGCAGTACGAGCAGTACTTC	CSVLYWDRGQYEQYF
TRBV4-3	TRBJ1-6	few	NA	TGCGCCAGCAGCCAAGATCCGTCTTTGGATTCACCCCTCCACTTT	CASSQDPSLDSPLHF
TRBV11-2	TRBJ2-3	NA	TRBD2	TGTGCCAGCTTGAGCGCGGGGGGGGTCACAGATACGCAGTATTTT	CASLSAGGVTDTQYF
TRBV7-9	TRBJ2-7	few	NA	TGTGCCAGCAGTTATCTAGGGGGCGAGCAGTACTTC	CASSYLGGEQYF
TRBV7-2	TRBJ2-5	NA	NA	TGTGCCAGCAGCTTAGGCGGGACTTTGGCGCCCCAGTACTTC	CASSLGGTLAPQYF
TRBV7-2	TRBJ2-5	few	NA	TGTGCCAGCAGCTTATCAGTGTTCGGGGCGGCTAAACAAGAGACCCAGTACTTC	CASSLSVFGAAKQETQYF
TRBV4-1	TRBJ1-2	few	NA	TGTGCCAGCAGCCAAGAGACGAATGGCTATGGCTACACCTTC	CASSQETNGYGYTF
TRBV12-5	TRBJ1-2	NA	TRBD1	TGTGCTAGTGGTTTGGCCGGGACAGCACTAAACTATGGCTACACCTTC	CASGLAGTALNYGYTF
TRBV11-2	TRBJ2-5	NA	TRBD2	TGTGCCAGCAGCTGGAGACTAGCGGGGGAACAAGAGACCCAGTACTTC	CASSWRLAGEQETQYF
TRBV7-2	TRBJ2-3	few	TRBD2	TGTGCCAGCAGCTTGGAAAATAGCGGGGGAGGTTATACGCAGTATTTT	CASSLENSGGGYTQYF
TRBV7-2	TRBJ2-1	NA	NA	TGTGCCAGCAGCTCCCGGGGGGCCTCCTACAATGAGCAGTTCTTC	CASSSRGASYNEQFF
TRBV7-2	TRBJ1-4	NA	TRBD1	TGTGCCAGCAGCTTAGGATCAGGGGGAACTAATGAAAAACTGTTTTTT	CASSLGSGGTNEKLFF
TRBV7-2	TRBJ1-1	few	NA	TGTGCCAGCAGCCTACAGGTCAACACTGAAGCTTTCTTT	CASSLQVNTEAFF
TRBV6-1	TRBJ1-4	NA	NA	TGTGCCAGCACCTGGACAGCCGATGAAAAACTGTTTTTT	CASTWTADEKLFF
TRBV7-9	TRBJ1-2	few	NA	TGTGCCAGCAGCGAGGACAGTGGGTACTATGGCTACACCTTC	CASSEDSGYYGYTF
TRBV12-3/TRBV12-4	TRBJ2-5	once	NA	TGTGCCAGCTCTCCTCAACAAGAGACCCAGTACTTC	CASSPQQETQYF
TRBV15	TRBJ1-6	few	NA	TGTGCCACCAGCAGGAGGGGTCAGAATTCACCCCTCCACTTT	CATSRRGQNSPLHF
TRBV7-6	TRBJ2-7	few	NA	TGTGCCAGCAGCTCCCTGGGACATATGATCGGCGAGCAGTACTTC	CASSSLGHMIGEQYF
TRBV3-1	TRBJ1-2	NA	NA	TGTGCCAGCAGCCAGAGACAGACTACTAACTATGGCTACACCTTC	CASSQRQTTNYGYTF
TRBV7-8	TRBJ2-1	few	TRBD2	TGTGCCAGCAGCTCATTCACCCGGGACTACCCTCTTTACAATGAGCAGTTCTTC	CASSSFTRDYPLYNEQFF
TRBV4-3	TRBJ2-5	many	TRBD1	TGCGCCAGCAGCCAAGGGGACAGGGGAACAGAGACCCAGTACTTC	CASSQGDRGTETQYF
TRBV7-7	TRBJ2-2	NA	NA	TGTGCCAGCAGCTCCCAAAACGCGCTCGGGGAGCTGTTTTTT	CASSSQNALGELFF
TRBV4-2	TRBJ2-7	NA	NA	TGTGCCAGCAGCCAAGAGACGGACAACAAACCCTACGAGCAGTACTTC	CASSQETDNKPYEQYF
TRBV6-5	TRBJ1-2	NA	NA	TGTGCCAGCAGTTACAGGGGGTCTTTCTATGGCTACACCTTC	CASSYRGSFYGYTF
TRBV4-2	TRBJ1-2	NA	NA	TGTGCCAGCAGCCAAGGGGCGGGGGAAGGCTACACCTTC	CASSQGAGEGYTF
TRBV6-5	TRBJ1-1	NA	TRBD1	TGTGCCAGCAGTTCGGACAGGGGGGTTACTGAAGCTTTCTTT	CASSSDRGVTEAFF
TRBV6-2/TRBV6-3	TRBJ2-5	NA	NA	TGTGCCAGCAGTTACGGGCCAAGACCCCCGGAGACCCAGTACTTC	CASSYGPRPPETQYF
TRBV7-9	TRBJ2-7	NA	TRBD2	TGTGCCAGCAGCTTAGCACTAGCGACTTACGAGCAGTACTTC	CASSLALATYEQYF
TRBV7-2	TRBJ2-3	NA	TRBD2	TGTGCCAGCAGTTCGCGGGGGTATAGCACAGATACGCAGTATTTT	CASSSRGYSTDTQYF
TRBV6-6	TRBJ1-2	NA	NA	TGTGCCAGCAGTTACCTCTCGGGACTTCGGGACGATGGCTACACCTTC	CASSYLSGLRDDGYTF
TRBV4-1	TRBJ1-1	NA	NA	TGCGCCAGCAGCCAAGGACAGGCGAACACTGAAGCTTTCTTT	CASSQGQANTEAFF
TRBV7-2	TRBJ2-7	NA	NA	TGTGCCAGCAGCTCGTTAGCCGAGCAGTACTTC	CASSSLAEQYF
TRBV5-6	TRBJ1-1	NA	NA	TGTGCCAGCAGCTTGCAGACGACGCTAATGAACACTGAAGCTTTCTTT	CASSLQTTLMNTEAFF
TRBV7-7	TRBJ2-7	NA	NA	TGTGCTAGCAGCTTAGAGGTGGGATCCTACGAGCAGTACTTC	CASSLEVGSYEQYF
TRBV7-6	TRBJ2-5	NA	TRBD2	TGTGCCAGCAGCTCTAGATATCGGGGAGGGGAGACCCAGTACTTC	CASSSRYRGGETQYF
TRBV20-1	TRBJ1-1	few	NA	TGCAGTGCTAGAGACTGGGCAGGGGATATGAACACTGAAGCTTTCTTT	CSARDWAGDMNTEAFF
TRBV10-3	TRBJ2-7	few	NA	TGTGCCATCACGCAGGGGGGCTCCTACGAGCAGTACTTC	CAITQGGSYEQYF
TRBV27	TRBJ1-4	NA	TRBD1	TGTGCCAGCAGTGAGCGGGACAGGGGGAGTGAAAAACTGTTTTTT	CASSERDRGSEKLFF
TRBV7-6	TRBJ1-1	NA	NA	TGTGCCAGCAGCCCCCCGGCGGAGAACACTGAAGCTTTCTTT	CASSPPAENTEAFF
TRBV7-6	TRBJ2-7	NA	NA	TGTGCCAGCAGCCTCCCTGGGTCCTACGAGCAGTACTTC	CASSLPGSYEQYF
TRBV4-1	TRBJ2-1	NA	TRBD1	TGCGCCAGCAGCCAAGATCGCGGACAGGAGAACAATGAGCAGTTCTTC	CASSQDRGQENNEQFF
TRBV12-3/TRBV12-4	TRBJ2-7	NA	NA	TGTGCCAGCAGTTTAGGCAGTTTGGTCGAGCAGTACTTC	CASSLGSLVEQYF
TRBV7-6	TRBJ2-3	NA	TRBD2	TGTGCCAGCAGCTTAGCGACTAGCGGCACAGATACGCAGTATTTT	CASSLATSGTDTQYF
TRBV2	TRBJ1-1	NA	NA	TGTGCCAGCAGATCGCAGGAGATTGAGAACACTGAAGCTTTCTTT	CASRSQEIENTEAFF
TRBV7-9	TRBJ2-1	NA	NA	TGTGCCAGCAGCTCCCCCGACAGCTCCTACAATGAGCAGTTCTTC	CASSSPDSSYNEQFF
TRBV4-3	TRBJ2-7	few	NA	TGCGCCAGCAGCCACTCACCCGGGACCGCGTCCTACGAGCAGTACTTC	CASSHSPGTASYEQYF
TRBV6-6	TRBJ2-3	few	NA	TGTGCCAGCAGTTACGATCGGGTGAGCACAGATACGCAGTATTTT	CASSYDRVSTDTQYF
TRBV6-2/TRBV6-3	TRBJ1-5	NA	TRBD1	TGTGCCAGCAGGACAGGGGGAAGCAATCAGCCCCAGCATTTT	CASRTGGSNQPQHF
TRBV7-2	TRBJ1-3	many	TRBD1	TGTGCCAGCAGCACCTTTGATGTCGGACAGGGAGACGGAAACACCATATATTTT	CASSTFDVGQGDGNTIYF
TRBV4-3	TRBJ1-5	few	NA	TGCGCCAGCAGCCAAGATAGGCGGCAGTTCAATCAGCCCCAGCATTTT	CASSQDRRQFNQPQHF